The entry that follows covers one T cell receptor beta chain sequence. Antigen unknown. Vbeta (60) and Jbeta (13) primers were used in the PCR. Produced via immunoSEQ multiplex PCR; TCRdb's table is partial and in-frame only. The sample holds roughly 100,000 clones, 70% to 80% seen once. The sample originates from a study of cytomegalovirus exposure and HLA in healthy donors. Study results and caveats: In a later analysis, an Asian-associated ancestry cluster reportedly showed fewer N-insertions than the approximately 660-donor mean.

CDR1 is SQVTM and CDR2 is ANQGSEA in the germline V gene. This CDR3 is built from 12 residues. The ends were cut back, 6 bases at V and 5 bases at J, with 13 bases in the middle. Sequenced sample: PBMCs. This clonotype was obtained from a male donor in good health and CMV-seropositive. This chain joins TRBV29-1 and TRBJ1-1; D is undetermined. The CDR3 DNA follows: TGCAGCGTCGGGTTAGAAGAGACTGAAGCTTTCTTT. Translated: CSVGLEETEAFF.